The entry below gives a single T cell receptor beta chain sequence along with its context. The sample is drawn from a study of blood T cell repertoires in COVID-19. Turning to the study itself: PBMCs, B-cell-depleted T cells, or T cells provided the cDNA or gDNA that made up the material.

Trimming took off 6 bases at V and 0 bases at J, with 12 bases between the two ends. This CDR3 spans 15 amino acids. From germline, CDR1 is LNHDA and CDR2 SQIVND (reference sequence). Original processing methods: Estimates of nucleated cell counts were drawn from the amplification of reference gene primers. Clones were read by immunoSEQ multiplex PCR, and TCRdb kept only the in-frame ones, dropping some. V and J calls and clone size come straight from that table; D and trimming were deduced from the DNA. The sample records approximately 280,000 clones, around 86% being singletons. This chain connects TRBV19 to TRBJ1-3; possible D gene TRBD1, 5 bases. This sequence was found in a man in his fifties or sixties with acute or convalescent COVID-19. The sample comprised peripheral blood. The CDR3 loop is CASRRGLSSGNTIYF. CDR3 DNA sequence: TGTGCCAGTAGACGGGGACTGAGCTCTGGAAACACCATATATTTT.